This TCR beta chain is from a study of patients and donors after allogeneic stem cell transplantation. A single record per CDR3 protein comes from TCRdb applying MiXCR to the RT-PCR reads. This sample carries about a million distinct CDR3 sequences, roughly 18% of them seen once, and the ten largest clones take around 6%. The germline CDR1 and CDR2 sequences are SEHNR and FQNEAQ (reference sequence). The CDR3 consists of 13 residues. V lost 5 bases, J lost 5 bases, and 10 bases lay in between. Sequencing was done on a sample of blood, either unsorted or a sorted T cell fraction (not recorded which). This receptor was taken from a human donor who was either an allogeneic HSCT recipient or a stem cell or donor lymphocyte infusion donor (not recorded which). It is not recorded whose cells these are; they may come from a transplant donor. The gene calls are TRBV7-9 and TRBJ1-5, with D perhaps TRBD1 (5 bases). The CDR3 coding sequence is TGTGCCAGCAGCCCGATAGGGGATCAGCCCCAGCATTTT. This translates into CASSPIGDQPQHF.